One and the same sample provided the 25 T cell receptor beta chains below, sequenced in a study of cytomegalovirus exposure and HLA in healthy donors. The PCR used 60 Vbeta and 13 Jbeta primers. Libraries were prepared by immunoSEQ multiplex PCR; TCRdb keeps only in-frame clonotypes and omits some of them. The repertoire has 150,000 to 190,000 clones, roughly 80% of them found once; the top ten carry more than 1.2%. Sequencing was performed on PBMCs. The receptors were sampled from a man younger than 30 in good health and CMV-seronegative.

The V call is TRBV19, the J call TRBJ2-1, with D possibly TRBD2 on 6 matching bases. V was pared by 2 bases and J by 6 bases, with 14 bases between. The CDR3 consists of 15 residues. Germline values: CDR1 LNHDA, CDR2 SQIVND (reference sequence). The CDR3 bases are TGTGCCAGTAGTATATGGGCGGGGCCGGTCAATGAGCAGTTCTTC. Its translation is CASSIWAGPVNEQFF.

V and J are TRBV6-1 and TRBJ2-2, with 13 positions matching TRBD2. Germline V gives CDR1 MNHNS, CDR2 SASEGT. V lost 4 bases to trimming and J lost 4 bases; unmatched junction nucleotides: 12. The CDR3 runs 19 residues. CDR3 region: CASSAGTSGTRPTTGELFF. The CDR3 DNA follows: TGTGCCAGCAGTGCTGGGACTAGCGGGACCCGACCTACCACCGGGGAGCTGTTTTTT.

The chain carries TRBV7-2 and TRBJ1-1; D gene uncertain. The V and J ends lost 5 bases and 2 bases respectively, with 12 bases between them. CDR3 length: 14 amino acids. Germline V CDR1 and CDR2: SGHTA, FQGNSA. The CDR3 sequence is CASSPGHRNTEAFF. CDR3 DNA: TGTGCCAGCAGCCCTGGGCATCGAAACACTGAAGCTTTCTTT.

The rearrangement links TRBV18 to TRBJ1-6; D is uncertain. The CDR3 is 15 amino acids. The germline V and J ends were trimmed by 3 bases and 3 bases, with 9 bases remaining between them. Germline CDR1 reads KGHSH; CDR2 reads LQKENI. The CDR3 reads CASSPSGNYNSPLHF. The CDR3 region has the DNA TGTGCCAGCTCACCGTCCGGGAACTATAATTCACCCCTCCACTTT.

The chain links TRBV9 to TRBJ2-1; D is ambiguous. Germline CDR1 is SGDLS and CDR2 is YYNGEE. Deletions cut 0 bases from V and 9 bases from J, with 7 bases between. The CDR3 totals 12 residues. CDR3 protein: CASSVETGEQFF. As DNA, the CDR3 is TGTGCCAGCAGCGTAGAAACCGGTGAGCAGTTCTTC. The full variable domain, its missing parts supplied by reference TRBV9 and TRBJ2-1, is DSGVTQTPKHLITATGQRVTLRCSPRSGDLSVYWYQQSLDQGLQFLIQYYNGEERAKGNILERFSAQQFPDLHSELNLSSLELGDSALYFCASSVETGEQFFGPGTRLTVL.

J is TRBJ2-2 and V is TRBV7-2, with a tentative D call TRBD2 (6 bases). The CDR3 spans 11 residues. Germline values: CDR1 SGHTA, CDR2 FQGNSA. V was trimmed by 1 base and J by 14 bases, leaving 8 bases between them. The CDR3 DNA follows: TGTGCCAGCAGCTTAGGGAGGGGCCTGTTTTTT. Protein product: CASSLGRGLFF.

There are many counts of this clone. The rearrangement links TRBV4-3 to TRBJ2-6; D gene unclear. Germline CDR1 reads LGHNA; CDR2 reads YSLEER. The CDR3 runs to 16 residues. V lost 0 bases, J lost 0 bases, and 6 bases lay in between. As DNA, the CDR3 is TGCGCCAGCAGCCAAGATCTCGGCTCTGGGGCCAACGTCCTGACTTTC. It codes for CASSQDLGSGANVLTF.

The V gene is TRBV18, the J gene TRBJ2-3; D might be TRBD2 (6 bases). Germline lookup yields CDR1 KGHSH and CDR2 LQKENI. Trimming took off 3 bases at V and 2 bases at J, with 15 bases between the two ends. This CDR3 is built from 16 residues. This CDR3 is CASSPNELAYTDTQYF. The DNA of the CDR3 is TGTGCCAGCTCACCCAACGAGCTAGCGTACACAGATACGCAGTATTTT. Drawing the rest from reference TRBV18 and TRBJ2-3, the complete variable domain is NAGVMQNPRHLVRRRGQEARLRCSPMKGHSHVYWYRQLPEEGLKFMVYLQKENIIDESGMPKERFSAEFPKEGPSILRIQQVVRGDSAAYFCASSPNELAYTDTQYFGPGTRLTVL.

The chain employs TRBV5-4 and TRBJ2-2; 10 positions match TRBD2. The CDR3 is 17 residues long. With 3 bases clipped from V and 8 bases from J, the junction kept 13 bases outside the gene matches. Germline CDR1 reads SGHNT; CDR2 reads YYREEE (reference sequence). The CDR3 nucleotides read TGTGCCAGCAGCTGGGGTGGTTCTAGCGGGAGAACTGGGGAGCTGTTTTTT. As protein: CASSWGGSSGRTGELFF.

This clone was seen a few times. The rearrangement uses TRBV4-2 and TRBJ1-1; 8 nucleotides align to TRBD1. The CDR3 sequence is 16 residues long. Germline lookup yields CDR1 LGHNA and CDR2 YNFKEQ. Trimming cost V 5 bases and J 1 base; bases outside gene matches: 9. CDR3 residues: CASSSQDRVPNTEAFF. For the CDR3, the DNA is TGTGCCAGCAGCTCGCAGGACAGGGTACCGAACACTGAAGCTTTCTTT.

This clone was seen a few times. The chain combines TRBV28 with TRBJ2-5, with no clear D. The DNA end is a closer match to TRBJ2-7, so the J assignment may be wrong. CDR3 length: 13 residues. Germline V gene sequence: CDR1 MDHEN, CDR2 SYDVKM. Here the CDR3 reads CASSSQASYEQYF. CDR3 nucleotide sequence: TGTGCCAGCAGTTCCCAGGCCTCCTACGAGCAGTACTTC.

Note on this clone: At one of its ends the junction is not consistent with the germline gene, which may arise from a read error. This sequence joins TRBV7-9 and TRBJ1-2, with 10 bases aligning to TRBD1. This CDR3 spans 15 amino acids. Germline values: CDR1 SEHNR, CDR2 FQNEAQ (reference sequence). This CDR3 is CSSSLRVGTGDGYTF. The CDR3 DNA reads TGTTCCAGCAGCTTACGTGTCGGGACAGGGGATGGCTACACCTTC. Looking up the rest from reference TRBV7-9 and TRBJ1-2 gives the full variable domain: DTGVSQNPRHKITKRGQNVTFRCDPISEHNRLYWYRQTLGQGPEFLTYFQNEAQLEKSRLLSDRFSAERPKGSFSTLEIQRTEQGDSAMYLCSSSLRVGTGDGYTFGSGTRLTVV.

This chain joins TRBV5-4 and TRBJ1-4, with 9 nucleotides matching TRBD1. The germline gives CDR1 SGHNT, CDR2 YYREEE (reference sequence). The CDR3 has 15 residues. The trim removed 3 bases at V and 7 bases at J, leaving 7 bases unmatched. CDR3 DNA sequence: TGTGCCAGCAGCTCCCCCGGGACAGGGAGTGAAAAACTGTTTTTT. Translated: CASSSPGTGSEKLFF.

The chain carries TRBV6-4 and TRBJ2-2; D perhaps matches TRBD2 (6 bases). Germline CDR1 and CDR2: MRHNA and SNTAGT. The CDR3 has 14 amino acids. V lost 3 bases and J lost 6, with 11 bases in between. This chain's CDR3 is CASSEEWRAGELFF. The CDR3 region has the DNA TGTGCCAGCAGTGAAGAGTGGAGGGCCGGGGAGCTGTTTTTT.

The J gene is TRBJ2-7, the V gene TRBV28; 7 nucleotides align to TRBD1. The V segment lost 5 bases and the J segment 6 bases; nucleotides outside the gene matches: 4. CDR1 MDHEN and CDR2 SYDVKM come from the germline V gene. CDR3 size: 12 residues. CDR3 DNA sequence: TGTGCCAGCAGTGCCTCAGGGGGCGAGCAGTACTTC. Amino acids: CASSASGGEQYF. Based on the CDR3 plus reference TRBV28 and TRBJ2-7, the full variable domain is DVKVTQSSRYLVKRTGEKVFLECVQDMDHENMFWYRQDPGLGLRLIYFSYDVKMKEKGDIPEGYSVSREKKERFSLILESASTNQTSMYLCASSASGGEQYFGPGTRLTVT.

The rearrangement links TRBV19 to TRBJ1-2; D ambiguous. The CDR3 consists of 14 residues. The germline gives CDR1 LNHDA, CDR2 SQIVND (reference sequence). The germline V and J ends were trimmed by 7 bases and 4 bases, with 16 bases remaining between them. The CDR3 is CASTGVGDFYGYTF. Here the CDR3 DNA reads TGTGCCAGTACCGGGGTAGGCGACTTCTATGGCTACACCTTC.

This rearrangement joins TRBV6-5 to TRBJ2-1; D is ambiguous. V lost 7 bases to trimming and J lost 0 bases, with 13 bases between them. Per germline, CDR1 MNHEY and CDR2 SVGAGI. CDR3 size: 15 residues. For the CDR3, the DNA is TGTGCCAGCACCGTACTCCCGAGCTCCTACAATGAGCAGTTCTTC. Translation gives CASTVLPSSYNEQFF.

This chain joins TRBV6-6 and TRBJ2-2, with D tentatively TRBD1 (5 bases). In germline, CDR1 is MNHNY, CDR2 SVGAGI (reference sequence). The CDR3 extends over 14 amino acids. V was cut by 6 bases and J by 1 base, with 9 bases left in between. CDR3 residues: CASRAQGNTGELFF. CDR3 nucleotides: TGTGCCAGCAGAGCGCAGGGGAACACCGGGGAGCTGTTTTTT.

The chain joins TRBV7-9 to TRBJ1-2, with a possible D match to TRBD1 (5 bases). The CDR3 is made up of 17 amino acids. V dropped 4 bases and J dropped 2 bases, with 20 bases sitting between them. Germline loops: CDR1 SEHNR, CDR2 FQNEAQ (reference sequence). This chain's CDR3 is CASSSAMLQGGNYGYTF. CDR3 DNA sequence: TGTGCCAGCAGCTCCGCCATGCTCCAGGGAGGCAACTATGGCTACACCTTC.

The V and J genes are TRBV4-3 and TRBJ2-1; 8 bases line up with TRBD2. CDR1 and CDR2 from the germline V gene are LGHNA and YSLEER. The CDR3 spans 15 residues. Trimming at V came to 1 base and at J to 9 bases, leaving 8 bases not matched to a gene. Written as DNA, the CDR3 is TGCGCCAGCAGCCAAGTCGCAGCGGGAGAGGTTGAGCAGTTCTTC. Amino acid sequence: CASSQVAAGEVEQFF.

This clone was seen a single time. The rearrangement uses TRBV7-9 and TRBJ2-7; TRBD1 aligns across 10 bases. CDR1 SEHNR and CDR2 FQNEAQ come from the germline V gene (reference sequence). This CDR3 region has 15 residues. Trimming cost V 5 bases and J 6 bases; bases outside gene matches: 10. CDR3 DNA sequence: TGTGCCAGCAGCGAAGCCGGGACAGGGGACTTCGAGCAGTACTTC. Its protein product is CASSEAGTGDFEQYF.

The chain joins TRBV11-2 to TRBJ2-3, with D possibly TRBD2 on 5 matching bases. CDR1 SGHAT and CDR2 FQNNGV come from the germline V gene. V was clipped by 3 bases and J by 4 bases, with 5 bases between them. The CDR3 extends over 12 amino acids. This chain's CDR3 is CASSLRADTQYF. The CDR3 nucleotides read TGTGCCAGCAGCTTGAGGGCAGATACGCAGTATTTT.

The CDR3 coding sequence is TGTGCCAGCAGCGTAGGGACTAGTAACACAGATACGCAGTATTTT. Its protein product is CASSVGTSNTDTQYF. The chain uses TRBV9 and TRBJ2-3; 7 nucleotides match TRBD2. J lost 2 bases, V lost 0 bases, and 3 bases had no gene match. CDR3 size: 15 residues. Germline V gene data show CDR1 as SGDLS and CDR2 as YYNGEE.

The CDR3 coding sequence is TGTGCCAGCCGAATGAGTGCAGATACGCAGTATTTT. Translated, it gives CASRMSADTQYF. The V call is TRBV11-2, the J call TRBJ2-3; D gene ambiguous. V lost 8 bases and J lost 4, with 10 bases in between. The germline V gene encodes CDR1 SGHAT and CDR2 FQNNGV. CDR3 length: 12 amino acids.

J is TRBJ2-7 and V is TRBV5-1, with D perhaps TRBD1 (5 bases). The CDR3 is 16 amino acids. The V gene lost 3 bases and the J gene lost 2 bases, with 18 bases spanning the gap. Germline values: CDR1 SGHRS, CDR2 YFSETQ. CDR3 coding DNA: TGCGCCAGCAGCTGGGGCGGCGGCGGCCCGACCTACGAGCAGTACTTC. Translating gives CASSWGGGGPTYEQYF.